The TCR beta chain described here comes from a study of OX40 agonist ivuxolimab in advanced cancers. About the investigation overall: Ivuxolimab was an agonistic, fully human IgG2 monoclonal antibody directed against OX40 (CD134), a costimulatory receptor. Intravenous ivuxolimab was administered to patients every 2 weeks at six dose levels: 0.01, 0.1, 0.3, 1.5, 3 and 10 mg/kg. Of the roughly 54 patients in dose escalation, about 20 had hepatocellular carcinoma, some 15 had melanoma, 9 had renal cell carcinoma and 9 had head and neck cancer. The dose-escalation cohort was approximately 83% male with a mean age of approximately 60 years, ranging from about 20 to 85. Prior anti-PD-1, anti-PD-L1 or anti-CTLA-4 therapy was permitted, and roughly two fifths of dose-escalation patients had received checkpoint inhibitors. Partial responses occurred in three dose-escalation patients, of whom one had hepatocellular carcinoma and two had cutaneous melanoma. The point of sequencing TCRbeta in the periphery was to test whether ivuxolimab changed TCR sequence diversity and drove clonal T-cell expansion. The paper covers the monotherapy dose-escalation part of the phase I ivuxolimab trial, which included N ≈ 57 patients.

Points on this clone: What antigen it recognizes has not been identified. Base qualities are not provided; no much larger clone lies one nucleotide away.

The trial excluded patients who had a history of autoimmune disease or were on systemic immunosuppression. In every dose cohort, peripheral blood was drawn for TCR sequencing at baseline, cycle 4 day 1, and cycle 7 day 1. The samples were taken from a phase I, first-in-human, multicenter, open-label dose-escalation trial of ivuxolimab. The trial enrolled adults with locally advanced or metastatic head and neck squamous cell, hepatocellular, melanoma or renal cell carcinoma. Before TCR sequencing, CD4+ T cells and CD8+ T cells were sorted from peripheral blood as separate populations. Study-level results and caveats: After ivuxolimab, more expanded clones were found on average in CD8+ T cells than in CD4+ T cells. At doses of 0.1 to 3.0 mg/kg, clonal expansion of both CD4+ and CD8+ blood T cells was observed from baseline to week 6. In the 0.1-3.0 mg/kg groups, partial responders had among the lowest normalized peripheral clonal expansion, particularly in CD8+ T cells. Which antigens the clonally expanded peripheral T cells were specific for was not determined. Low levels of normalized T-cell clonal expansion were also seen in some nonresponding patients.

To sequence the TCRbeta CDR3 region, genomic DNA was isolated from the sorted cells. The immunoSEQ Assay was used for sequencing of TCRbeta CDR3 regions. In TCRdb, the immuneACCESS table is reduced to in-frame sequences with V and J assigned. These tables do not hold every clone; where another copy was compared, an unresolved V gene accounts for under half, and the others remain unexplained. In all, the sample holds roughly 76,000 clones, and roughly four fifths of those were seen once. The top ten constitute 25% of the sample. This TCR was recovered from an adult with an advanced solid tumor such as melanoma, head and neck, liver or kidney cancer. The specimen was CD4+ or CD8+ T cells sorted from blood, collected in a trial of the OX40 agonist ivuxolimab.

The nucleotide sequence reads as follows: TGTGCCAGTAGTATGGACCGCACAGATACGCAGTATTTT. The translation is CASSMDRTDTQYF. The chain was built from TRBV19 and TRBJ2-3, with the D gene not confidently named. As encoded in the germline V gene (reference sequence), CDR1 is LNHDA while CDR2 is SQIVND. The CDR3 spans 13 residues, from the cysteine through the phenylalanine. Only the CDR3 part of the read is kept: 39 bases, read in frame from the first base. V is reduced by 3 bases and J by 1 base, leaving a spacing of 5 bases between them.